Below, one T cell receptor beta chain is given with its context. This entry belongs to a study of Ad26.COV2.S vaccination and SARS-CoV-2 variants. The germline V gene encodes CDR1 MDHEN and CDR2 SYDVKM. V was clipped by 8 bases and J by 10 bases; unmatched bases: 4. The CDR3 is made up of 11 amino acids. Sequencing was performed with immunoSEQ multiplex PCR; in TCRdb, only in-frame clones are kept and a portion is missing. The sample holds roughly 460,000 clones, 70% to 90% seen once. Treatment here: over 15 received Ad26.COV2.S at low or high dose, single or two shots; about five received placebo; per-sample allocation not given. Samples came from day 63 after the first vaccine or placebo injection.

The clonotype originates from a person between 18 and 65 years old who received the Ad26.COV2.S COVID-19 vaccine or a placebo. The genes are TRBV28 and TRBJ2-1, with 8 bases matching TRBD1. The specimen comprised peripheral blood, sampled in a trial of Ad26.COV2.S vaccine versus placebo. In DNA, the CDR3 is TGTGCCAGCGGCAGGGGGCGCGAGCAGTTCTTC. This codes for CASGRGREQFF.